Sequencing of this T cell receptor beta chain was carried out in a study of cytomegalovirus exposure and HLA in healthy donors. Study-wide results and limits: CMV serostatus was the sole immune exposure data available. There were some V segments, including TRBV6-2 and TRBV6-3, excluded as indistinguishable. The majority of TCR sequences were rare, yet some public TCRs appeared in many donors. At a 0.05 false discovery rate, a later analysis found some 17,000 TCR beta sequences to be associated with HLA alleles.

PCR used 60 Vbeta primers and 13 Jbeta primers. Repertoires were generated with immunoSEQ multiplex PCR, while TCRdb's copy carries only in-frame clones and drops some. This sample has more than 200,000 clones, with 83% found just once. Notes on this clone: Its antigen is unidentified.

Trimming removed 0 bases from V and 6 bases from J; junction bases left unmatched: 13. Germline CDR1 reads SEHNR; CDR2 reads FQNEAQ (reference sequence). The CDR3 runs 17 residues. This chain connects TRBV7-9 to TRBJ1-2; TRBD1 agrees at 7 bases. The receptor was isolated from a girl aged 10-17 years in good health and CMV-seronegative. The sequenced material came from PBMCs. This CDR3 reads CASSLALGYEGADGYTF. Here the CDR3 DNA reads TGTGCCAGCAGCTTAGCTTTGGGGTATGAGGGGGCGGATGGCTACACCTTC. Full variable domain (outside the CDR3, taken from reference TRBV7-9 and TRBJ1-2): DTGVSQNPRHKITKRGQNVTFRCDPISEHNRLYWYRQTLGQGPEFLTYFQNEAQLEKSRLLSDRFSAERPKGSFSTLEIQRTEQGDSAMYLCASSLALGYEGADGYTFGSGTRLTVV.